Below, 25 T cell receptor beta chains from the same sample are listed, as sequenced in a study of cytomegalovirus exposure and HLA in healthy donors (dated 2017 in TCRdb). Libraries came from the immunoSEQ multiplex PCR assay. For the multiplex PCR, a mixture combining 60 forward primers for TCR Vbeta segments and 13 reverse primers for TCR Jbeta segments was used. This is the immuneACCESS table as TCRdb keeps it, with only in-frame sequences that have V and J called. A part of the clones is gone; compared with another copy, unresolved V genes explain less than half, and the rest is unexplained. This sample holds 150,000 to 200,000 clones; about four fifths were observed only once. Jointly, the top ten make up over 2.5% of the sample. The sequencing sample was made of PBMCs. These TCRs come from a woman aged 50 to 65 in good health and CMV-seropositive.

This chain connects TRBV7-9 to TRBJ2-5; D possibly corresponds to TRBD1 (5 bases). The ends were cut back, 5 bases at V and 2 bases at J, with 15 bases in the middle. The CDR3 runs 15 residues. Germline V gene lookup returns CDR1 SEHNR and CDR2 FQNEAQ (reference sequence). DNA for the CDR3: TGTGCCAGCAGCGATGGACATACACCACAAGAGACCCAGTACTTC. As protein: CASSDGHTPQETQYF.

The genes are TRBV29-1 and TRBJ2-1, with 10 positions matching TRBD2. The CDR3 consists of 15 residues. Germline lookup yields CDR1 SQVTM and CDR2 ANQGSEA. The V segment lost 7 bases and the J segment 5 bases; nucleotides outside the gene matches: 11. In nucleotides, the CDR3 is TGCAGCGCTGGCGGGACTAGCGTGATTGACAATGAGCAGTTCTTC. This translates into CSAGGTSVIDNEQFF.

This chain links TRBV5-1 with TRBJ2-7, with 7 nucleotides matching TRBD1. The CDR3 is 15 residues long. From germline, CDR1 is SGHRS and CDR2 YFSETQ. The trim removed 4 bases at V and 2 bases at J, leaving 9 bases unmatched. The CDR3 nucleotides are TGCGCCAGCAGCGTCATGGGACAGAGTACCTACGAGCAGTACTTC. Its protein product is CASSVMGQSTYEQYF.

The chain combines TRBV5-4 with TRBJ2-7; D is perhaps TRBD2 (6 bases). The germline V gene has CDR1 SGHNT and CDR2 YYREEE (reference sequence). V lost 1 base, J lost 1 base, and 9 bases lay in between. The CDR3 extends over 14 amino acids. DNA for the CDR3: TGTGCCAGCAGCTTGATTGCGGGGTCCTACGAGCAGTACTTC. Encoded protein: CASSLIAGSYEQYF.

This clone was counted only a few times. The V gene is TRBV6-6, the J gene TRBJ1-4; D perhaps matches TRBD1 (6 bases). The V gene lost 2 bases and the J gene lost 5 bases, with 9 bases spanning the gap. CDR1 and CDR2 (germline): MNHNY, SVGAGI (reference sequence). The CDR3 contains 14 residues. The CDR3: CASSYQGKNEKLFF. In nucleotides, the CDR3 is TGTGCCAGCAGTTACCAGGGGAAAAATGAAAAACTGTTTTTT.

The CDR3 loop is CASSQDELAGGYQETQYF. DNA for the CDR3: TGCGCCAGCAGCCAAGATGAACTAGCGGGGGGTTACCAAGAGACCCAGTACTTC. The chain has TRBV4-1 and TRBJ2-5; TRBD2 aligns across 12 bases. Germline-derived CDR1 and CDR2 are MGHRA and YSYEKL. The CDR3 is made up of 18 amino acids. After removal of 0 bases from V and 0 bases from J, the junction contained 5 bases not matched to a gene.

This chain uses TRBV6-1 with TRBJ2-3; 8 bases are a match to TRBD2. Germline V gives CDR1 MNHNS, CDR2 SASEGT. The CDR3 loop spans 15 amino acids. The trim removed 6 bases at V and 5 bases at J, leaving 10 bases unmatched. The CDR3 is CASRKIGGAGDTQYF. Here the CDR3 DNA reads TGTGCCAGCAGAAAGATCGGGGGGGCAGGAGATACGCAGTATTTT.

J is TRBJ1-5 and V is TRBV28; possible D gene TRBD1, 6 bases. The CDR3 runs to 16 residues. The germline V gene has CDR1 MDHEN and CDR2 SYDVKM. V lost 2 bases, J lost 4 bases, and 15 bases lay in between. CDR3 nucleotides: TGTGCCAGCAGTTTAGACACGGGGGGCTGGAATCAGCCCCAGCATTTT. Protein product: CASSLDTGGWNQPQHF.

This clone was seen a single time. The CDR3 sequence is CASSPGTGDYGYTF. The DNA of the CDR3 is TGCGCCAGCAGCCCTGGGACAGGGGACTATGGCTACACCTTC. The chain employs TRBV5-1 and TRBJ1-2, with TRBD1 matching 10 bases. Per germline, CDR1 SGHRS and CDR2 YFSETQ. Trimming cost V 4 bases and J 3 bases; bases outside gene matches: 3. The CDR3 contains 14 residues.

The rearrangement uses TRBV4-2 and TRBJ2-3, with TRBD1 as a possible D gene (5 bases). CDR1 is LGHNA and CDR2 is YNFKEQ in the germline V gene. The CDR3 runs 16 residues. V was cut by 1 base and J by 4 bases, with 15 bases left in between. In DNA form, the CDR3 reads TGTGCCAGCAGCCAAGGGGGCGACAATAGGGCAGATACGCAGTATTTT. The encoded protein is CASSQGGDNRADTQYF.

The chain employs TRBV11-2 and TRBJ2-2; tentatively, D is TRBD2 (7 bases). V lost 5 bases, J lost 0 bases, and 16 bases lay in between. CDR1 and CDR2 (germline): SGHAT, FQNNGV. This CDR3 region has 17 residues. The CDR3 nucleotides are TGTGCCAGCAGCCCGGGGGGAGGGACAACGAACACCGGGGAGCTGTTTTTT. It yields the protein CASSPGGGTTNTGELFF.

As regards this clone: An end of the junction differs from the germline gene, which may be a read error. The chain links TRBV7-7 to TRBJ2-7, with TRBD1 matching 8 bases. Germline V CDR1 and CDR2: SSHAT, FNYEAQ (reference sequence). CDR3 length: 15 amino acids. CDR3 DNA: TGTGCTAGCAGCTTACGACAGGGGTCCGCCTACGAGCAGTACTTC. The encoded protein is CASSLRQGSAYEQYF.

The chain employs TRBV7-9 and TRBJ1-6; 8 nucleotides line up with TRBD1. The germline V gene has CDR1 SEHNR and CDR2 FQNEAQ (reference sequence). The CDR3 totals 17 residues. V lost 5 bases to trimming and J lost 8 bases; unmatched junction nucleotides: 14. In nucleotides, the CDR3 is TGTGCCAGCAGCGCTCCGACAGGGGCGGACGCTCATTCACCCCTCCACTTT. This translates into CASSAPTGADAHSPLHF.

The CDR3 loop is CASSLVQGVYNEQFF. The CDR3 DNA sequence: TGTGCCAGCAGCTTAGTGCAGGGGGTCTACAATGAGCAGTTCTTC. V usage is TRBV11-2 and J usage is TRBJ2-1; 7 nucleotides align to TRBD1. Germline CDR1 reads SGHAT; CDR2 reads FQNNGV. CDR3 length equals 15 residues. V shed 1 base, J shed 3 bases, and the junction held 3 bases outside the gene matches.

This clone has only one observation. The chain employs TRBV19 and TRBJ1-5, with 9 bases fitting TRBD1. Germline assignment: CDR1 LNHDA and CDR2 SQIVND (reference sequence). Trimming took 5 bases from V and 1 from J; bases not matched to a gene: 9. CDR3 length equals 17 residues. The CDR3 loop reads CASSVPRDRASNQPQHF. The CDR3 DNA sequence: TGTGCCAGTAGTGTACCCCGGGACAGGGCGAGCAATCAGCCCCAGCATTTT.

This clone was observed a few times. The J gene is TRBJ2-3, the V gene TRBV5-6; 8 bases agree with TRBD1. Trimming took 6 bases from V and 6 from J; bases not matched to a gene: 6. The CDR3 has 13 residues. Germline assignment: CDR1 SGHDT and CDR2 YYEEEE. The CDR3 sequence is CASTPDRADTQYF. The CDR3 nucleotides read TGTGCCAGCACCCCGGACAGGGCGGATACGCAGTATTTT. Full variable domain (remainder filled in from reference TRBV5-6 and TRBJ2-3): DAGVTQSPTHLIKTRGQQVTLRCSPKSGHDTVSWYQQALGQGPQFIFQYYEEEERQRGNFPDRFSGHQFPNYSSELNVNALLLGDSALYLCASTPDRADTQYFGPGTRLTVL.

Here the CDR3 DNA reads TGTGCCAGCATGAGACAGGGGCGAGGTTCACCCCTCCACTTT. This encodes CASMRQGRGSPLHF. The chain couples TRBV27 to TRBJ1-6; 8 bases are shared with TRBD1. The V gene's germline CDR1 is MNHEY and CDR2 SMNVEV (reference sequence). The CDR3 spans 14 residues. The V and J ends lost 7 bases and 9 bases, in that order; junction bases with no gene match: 8.

J is TRBJ2-5 and V is TRBV4-1, with TRBD1 matching 10 bases. The tail of the sequence fits TRBJ2-7 better, so the J call may be wrong. CDR3 length equals 14 residues. Germline assignment: CDR1 MGHRA and CDR2 YSYEKL. The CDR3 loop is CASSHRDRGYEQYF. In DNA, the CDR3 is TGCGCCAGCAGCCACCGGGACAGGGGCTACGAGCAGTACTTC.

The chain carries TRBV18 and TRBJ2-1; 13 bases agree with TRBD2. The CDR3 has 21 amino acids. V was pared by 0 bases and J by 0 bases, with 11 bases of the junction left unmatched. Germline assignment: CDR1 KGHSH and CDR2 LQKENI. In nucleotides, the CDR3 is TGTGCCAGCTCACCACCTCCGACTAGCGGGGGGCCCATCCTCTCCTACAATGAGCAGTTCTTC. Its translation: CASSPPPTSGGPILSYNEQFF.

The rearrangement uses TRBV28 and TRBJ1-2; 9 positions match TRBD1. Trimming removed 5 bases from V and 5 bases from J; junction bases left unmatched: 9. The CDR3 consists of 15 residues. CDR1 MDHEN and CDR2 SYDVKM come from the germline V gene. The CDR3 is CASSPISGTGYGYTF. The CDR3 DNA is TGTGCCAGCAGTCCAATTTCCGGGACAGGGTATGGCTACACCTTC.

The V gene is TRBV5-1, the J gene TRBJ1-2; TRBD1 agrees at 11 bases. V lost 4 bases to trimming and J lost 3 bases; unmatched junction nucleotides: 5. This CDR3 is 15 amino acids long. CDR1 is SGHRS and CDR2 is YFSETQ in the germline V gene. This CDR3 reads CASSPGQGADYGYTF. DNA of the CDR3: TGCGCCAGCAGCCCCGGACAGGGGGCAGACTATGGCTACACCTTC.

V usage is TRBV12-2 and J usage is TRBJ2-7; no DNA check was done on the table's D call, TRBD1. TRBV12-2 is tagged as a pseudogene. This CDR3 is built from 15 residues. CDR3 amino acids: CASRGGTGIPYEQYF. For the CDR3, the DNA is TGTGCAAGTCGCGGTGGGACAGGGATTCCCTACGAGCAGTACTTC.

This clone showed up just a few times. CDR3 sequence reads: CASSEQVDQPQHF. The CDR3 coding sequence is TGTGCCAGCAGTGAACAGGTTGATCAGCCCCAGCATTTT. This rearrangement joins TRBV28 to TRBJ1-5, with D perhaps matching TRBD1 (5 bases). With 5 bases removed from V and 5 bases from J, the gap between germline ends came to 10 bases. This CDR3 is 13 amino acids long. CDR1 is MDHEN, CDR2 SYDVKM, per germline.

The V call is TRBV2, the J call TRBJ1-4; 8 bases match TRBD1. This CDR3 contains 14 residues. J was trimmed by 7 bases and V by 4 bases; bases with no gene match: 5. From germline, CDR1 is SNHLY and CDR2 FYNNEI. CDR3 coding DNA: TGTGCCAGCAGTGTGGACAGGGCACGTGAAAAACTGTTTTTT. Translation gives CASSVDRAREKLFF.

The chain carries TRBV19 and TRBJ1-4, with D unresolved. The V end was cut by 3 bases, the J end by 4 bases, with 9 bases between. There are 14 residues in the CDR3. Germline lookup yields CDR1 LNHDA and CDR2 SQIVND (reference sequence). CDR3 nucleotide sequence: TGTGCCAGTAGTATTTCCGGTTATAATGAAAAACTGTTTTTT. It translates to CASSISGYNEKLFF. The full variable domain, in which reference TRBV19 and TRBJ1-4 provide the parts outside the CDR3, is DGGITQSPKYLFRKEGQNVTLSCEQNLNHDAMYWYRQDPGQGLRLIYYSQIVNDFQKGDIAEGYSVSREKKESFPLTVTSAQKNPTAFYLCASSISGYNEKLFFGSGTQLSVL.